This TCR beta chain derives from a study of CD8 T cells in ankylosing spondylitis. This clonotype appeared many times. MiXCR was run by TCRdb on the 5' RACE reads, yielding one entry per CDR3 protein. Among about 110,000 distinct CDR3 sequences listed, about 25% were seen once. Germline CDR1 reads SGHRS; CDR2 reads YFSETQ. V dropped 0 bases and J dropped 3 bases, with 10 bases sitting between them. This CDR3 spans 15 amino acids. The clonotype originates from a male donor with ankylosing spondylitis. V gene TRBV5-1 combines with J gene TRBJ2-1; D may be TRBD2 (5 bases). The specimen sequenced was synovial fluid, either unsorted or a sorted T cell fraction (not recorded which). The CDR3 DNA is TGCGCCAGCAGCTTGGAGGGCGGACTCTACAATGAGCAGTTCTTC. Its translation: CASSLEGGLYNEQFF.